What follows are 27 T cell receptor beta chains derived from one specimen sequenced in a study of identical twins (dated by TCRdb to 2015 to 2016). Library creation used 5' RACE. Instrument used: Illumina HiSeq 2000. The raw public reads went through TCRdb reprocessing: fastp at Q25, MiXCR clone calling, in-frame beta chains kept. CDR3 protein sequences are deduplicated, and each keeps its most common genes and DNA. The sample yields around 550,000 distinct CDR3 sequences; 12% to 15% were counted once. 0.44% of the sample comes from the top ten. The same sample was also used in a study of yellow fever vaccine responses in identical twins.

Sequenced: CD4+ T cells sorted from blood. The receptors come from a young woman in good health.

The CDR3 spells CASSSLARETQYF. The CDR3 nucleotides read TGTGCCAGCAGCTCCCTAGCGCGGGAGACCCAGTACTTC. The chain joins TRBV7-9 to TRBJ2-5; TRBD2 might be the D (6 bases). Trimming shortened V by 4 bases and J by 5 bases, and 11 bases separated the two germline ends. This CDR3 contains 13 residues. CDR1 and CDR2 from the germline V gene are SEHNR and FQNEAQ (reference sequence). Supplemented by reference TRBV7-9 and TRBJ2-5, the full variable domain reads DTGVSQNPRHKITKRGQNVTFRCDPISEHNRLYWYRQTLGQGPEFLTYFQNEAQLEKSRLLSDRFSAERPKGSFSTLEIQRTEQGDSAMYLCASSSLARETQYFGPGTRLLVL.

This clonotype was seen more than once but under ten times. In DNA form, the CDR3 reads TGCGCCAGCAGCCCCGGGGGGACTACTTCCTACAATGAGCAGTTCTTC. This codes for CASSPGGTTSYNEQFF. The chain employs TRBV5-1 and TRBJ2-1; 7 nucleotides agree with TRBD2. The V gene's germline CDR1 is SGHRS and CDR2 YFSETQ. J lost 1 base, V lost 4 bases, and 8 bases had no gene match. The CDR3 has 16 residues. Using reference TRBV5-1 and TRBJ2-1 for the parts outside the CDR3, the full variable domain is KAGVTQTPRYLIKTRGQQVTLSCSPISGHRSVSWYQQTPGQGLQFLFEYFSETQRNKGNFPGRFSGRQFSNSRSEMNVSTLELGDSALYLCASSPGGTTSYNEQFFGPGTRLTVL.

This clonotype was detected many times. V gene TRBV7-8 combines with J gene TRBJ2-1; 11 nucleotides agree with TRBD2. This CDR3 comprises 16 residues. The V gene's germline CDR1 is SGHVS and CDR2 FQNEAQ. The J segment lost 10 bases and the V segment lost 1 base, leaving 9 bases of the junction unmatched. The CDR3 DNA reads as TGTGCCAGCAGCTTAGGGGTGGGACTAGCGGCTGAGGAGCAGTTCTTC. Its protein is CASSLGVGLAAEEQFF.

The CDR3 nucleotides are TGTGCCACCAGCAGAGTCCTCTTTGGTCAGGATACGCAGTATTTT. It translates to CATSRVLFGQDTQYF. V and J are TRBV15 and TRBJ2-3; D is ambiguous. Germline values: CDR1 LNHNV, CDR2 YYDKDF (reference sequence). The CDR3 sequence is 15 residues long. With 1 base removed from V and 6 bases from J, the gap between germline ends came to 14 bases.

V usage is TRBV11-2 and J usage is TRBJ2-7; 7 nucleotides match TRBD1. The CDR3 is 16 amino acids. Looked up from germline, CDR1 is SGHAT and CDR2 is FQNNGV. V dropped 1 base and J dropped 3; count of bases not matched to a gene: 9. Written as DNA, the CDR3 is TGTGCCAGCAGCTTAGCGGGACAGAGGCTGATCTACGAGCAGTACTTC. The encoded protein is CASSLAGQRLIYEQYF.

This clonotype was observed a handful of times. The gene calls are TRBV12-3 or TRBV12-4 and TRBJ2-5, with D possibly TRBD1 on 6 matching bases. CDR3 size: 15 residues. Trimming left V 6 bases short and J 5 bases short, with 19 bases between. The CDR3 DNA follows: TGTGCCAGCAGGTCGAACCGCCGGGACACGGAGACCCAGTACTTC. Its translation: CASRSNRRDTETQYF.

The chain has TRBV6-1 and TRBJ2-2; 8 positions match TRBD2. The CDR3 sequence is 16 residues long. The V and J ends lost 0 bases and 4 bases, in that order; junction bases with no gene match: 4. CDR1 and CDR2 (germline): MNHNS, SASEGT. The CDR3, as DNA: TGTGCCAGCAGTGAAGCTAGCGGGATTGGCACCGGGGAGCTGTTTTTT. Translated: CASSEASGIGTGELFF.

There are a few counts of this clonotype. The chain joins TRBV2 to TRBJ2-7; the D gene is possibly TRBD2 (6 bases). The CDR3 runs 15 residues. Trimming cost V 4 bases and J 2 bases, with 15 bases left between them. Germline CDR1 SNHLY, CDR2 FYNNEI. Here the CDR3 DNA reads TGTGCCAGCAGTGTGAGGGGACTCAATACCTACGAGCAGTACTTC. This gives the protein CASSVRGLNTYEQYF.

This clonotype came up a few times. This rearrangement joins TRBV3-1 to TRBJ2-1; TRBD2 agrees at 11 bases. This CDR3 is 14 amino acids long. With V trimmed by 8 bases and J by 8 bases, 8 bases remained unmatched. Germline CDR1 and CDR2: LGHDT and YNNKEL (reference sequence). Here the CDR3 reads CASRLAGLRDEQFF. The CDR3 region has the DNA TGTGCCAGCCGACTAGCGGGACTAAGGGATGAGCAGTTCTTC.

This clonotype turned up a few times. The CDR3 nucleotides read TGCAGTGCTAGACCCCACGCGCCCTACGAGCAGTACTTC. It encodes CSARPHAPYEQYF. The chain couples TRBV20-1 to TRBJ2-7, with D hard to call. The ends were cut back, 2 bases at V and 2 bases at J, with 10 bases in the middle. Germline V gene data show CDR1 as DFQATT and CDR2 as SNEGSKA (reference sequence). CDR3 length: 13 amino acids.

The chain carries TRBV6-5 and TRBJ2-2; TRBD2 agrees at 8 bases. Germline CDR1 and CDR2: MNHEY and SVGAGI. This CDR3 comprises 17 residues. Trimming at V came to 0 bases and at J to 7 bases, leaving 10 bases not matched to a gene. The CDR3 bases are TGTGCCAGCAGTTACTCGAGGGTGAAGCGGGAGAACGGGGAGCTGTTTTTT. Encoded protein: CASSYSRVKRENGELFF.

This CDR3 reads CSVEGQGPRATQYF. Here the CDR3 DNA reads TGCAGCGTTGAAGGGCAGGGGCCTCGGGCTACGCAGTATTTT. The rearrangement joins TRBV29-1 to TRBJ2-3; possible D gene TRBD1, 6 bases. V lost 1 base to trimming and J lost 8 bases, with 16 bases between them. The CDR3 consists of 14 residues. The germline CDR1 and CDR2 sequences are SQVTM and ANQGSEA.

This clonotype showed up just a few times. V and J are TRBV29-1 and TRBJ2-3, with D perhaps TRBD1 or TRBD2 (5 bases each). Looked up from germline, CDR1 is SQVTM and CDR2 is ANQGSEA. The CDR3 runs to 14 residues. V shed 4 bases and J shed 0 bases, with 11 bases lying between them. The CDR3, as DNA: TGCAGCGTTGTGAGGGGCCCTAGCACAGATACGCAGTATTTT. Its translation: CSVVRGPSTDTQYF.

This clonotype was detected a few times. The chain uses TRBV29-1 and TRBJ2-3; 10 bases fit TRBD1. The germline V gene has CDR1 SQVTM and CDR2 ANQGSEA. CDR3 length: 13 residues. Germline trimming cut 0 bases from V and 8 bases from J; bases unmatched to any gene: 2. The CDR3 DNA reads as TGCAGCGTTGAAGATGGGACAGGGGCTACGCAGTATTTT. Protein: CSVEDGTGATQYF.

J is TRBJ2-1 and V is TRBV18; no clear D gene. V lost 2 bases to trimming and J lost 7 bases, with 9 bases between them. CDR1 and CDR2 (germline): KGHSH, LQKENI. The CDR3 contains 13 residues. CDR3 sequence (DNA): TGTGCCAGCTCACCAAGGAAAGGAAATGAGCAGTTCTTC. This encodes CASSPRKGNEQFF.

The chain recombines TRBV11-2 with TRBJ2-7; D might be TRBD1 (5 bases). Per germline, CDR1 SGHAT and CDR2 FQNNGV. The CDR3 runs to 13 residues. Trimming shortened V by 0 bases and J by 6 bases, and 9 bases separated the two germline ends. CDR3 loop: CASSLDPGFEQYV. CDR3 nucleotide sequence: TGTGCCAGCAGCTTAGATCCAGGGTTCGAGCAGTACGTC.

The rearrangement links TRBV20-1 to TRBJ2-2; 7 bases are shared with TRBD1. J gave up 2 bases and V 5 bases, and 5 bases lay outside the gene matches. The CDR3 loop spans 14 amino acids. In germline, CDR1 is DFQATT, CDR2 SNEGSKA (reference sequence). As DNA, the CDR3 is TGCAGTGCTCCGAACAGGGGAAACACCGGGGAGCTGTTTTTT. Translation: CSAPNRGNTGELFF.

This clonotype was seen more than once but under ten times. The CDR3 spells CASSLRASGDSSYNEQFF. The CDR3 DNA reads TGTGCCAGCAGCTTAAGGGCTAGCGGGGACAGCTCCTACAATGAGCAGTTCTTC. This chain connects TRBV7-3 to TRBJ2-1; 9 positions match TRBD2. Germline lookup yields CDR1 SGHTA and CDR2 FQGTGA. Trimming cost V 1 base and J 0 bases; bases outside gene matches: 7. The CDR3 loop spans 18 amino acids.

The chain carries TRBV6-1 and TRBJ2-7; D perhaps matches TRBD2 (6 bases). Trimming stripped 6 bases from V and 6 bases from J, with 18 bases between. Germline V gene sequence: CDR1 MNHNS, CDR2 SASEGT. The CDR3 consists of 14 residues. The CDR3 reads CASSPGDANGEQYF. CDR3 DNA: TGTGCCAGCAGCCCGGGGGACGCCAACGGCGAGCAGTACTTC.

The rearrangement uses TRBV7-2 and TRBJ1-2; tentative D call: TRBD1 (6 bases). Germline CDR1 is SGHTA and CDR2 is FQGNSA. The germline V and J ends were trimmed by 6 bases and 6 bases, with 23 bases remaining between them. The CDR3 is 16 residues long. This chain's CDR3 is CASSFSGGADINGYTF. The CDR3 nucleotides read TGTGCCAGCAGTTTCTCGGGGGGGGCGGATATCAATGGCTACACCTTC.

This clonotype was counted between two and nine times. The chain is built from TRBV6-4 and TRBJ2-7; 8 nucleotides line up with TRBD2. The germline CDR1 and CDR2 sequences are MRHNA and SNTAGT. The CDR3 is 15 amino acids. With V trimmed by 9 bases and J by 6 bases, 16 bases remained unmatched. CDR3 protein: CAREVKGTRPSEQYF. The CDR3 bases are TGTGCCAGGGAGGTCAAGGGGACTAGACCCTCCGAGCAGTACTTC.

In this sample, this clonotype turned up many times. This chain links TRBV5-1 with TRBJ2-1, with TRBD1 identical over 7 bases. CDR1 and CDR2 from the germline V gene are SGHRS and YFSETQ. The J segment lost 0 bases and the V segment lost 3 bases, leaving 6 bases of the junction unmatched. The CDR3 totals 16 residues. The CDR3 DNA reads TGCGCCAGCAGCTGGGGACAGCAAGGCTCCTACAATGAGCAGTTCTTC. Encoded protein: CASSWGQQGSYNEQFF.

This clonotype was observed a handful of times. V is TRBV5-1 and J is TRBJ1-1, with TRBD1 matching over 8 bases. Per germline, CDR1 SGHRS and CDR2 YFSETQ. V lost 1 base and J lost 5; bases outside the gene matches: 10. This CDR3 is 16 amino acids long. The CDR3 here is CASSLREGQGGTEAFF. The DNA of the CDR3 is TGCGCCAGCAGCTTGAGAGAAGGACAGGGCGGGACTGAAGCTTTCTTT.

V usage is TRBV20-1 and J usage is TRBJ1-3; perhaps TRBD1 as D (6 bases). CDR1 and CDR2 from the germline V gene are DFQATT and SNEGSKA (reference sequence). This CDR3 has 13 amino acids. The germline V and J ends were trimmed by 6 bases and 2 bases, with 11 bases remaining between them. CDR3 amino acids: CSAQRGPGNTIYF. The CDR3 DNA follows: TGCAGTGCCCAACGGGGGCCTGGAAACACCATATATTTT.

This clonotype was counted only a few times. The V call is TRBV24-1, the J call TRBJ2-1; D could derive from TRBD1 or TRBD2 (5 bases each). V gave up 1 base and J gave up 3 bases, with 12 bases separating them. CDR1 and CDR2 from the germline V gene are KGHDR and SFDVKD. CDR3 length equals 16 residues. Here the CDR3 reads CATSDFGAEGYNEQFF. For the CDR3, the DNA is TGTGCCACCAGTGATTTTGGGGCAGAGGGCTACAATGAGCAGTTCTTC.

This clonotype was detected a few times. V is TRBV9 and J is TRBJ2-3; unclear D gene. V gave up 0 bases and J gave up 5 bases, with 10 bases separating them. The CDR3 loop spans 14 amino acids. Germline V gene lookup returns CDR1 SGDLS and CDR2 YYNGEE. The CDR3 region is CASSVEGAGDTQYF. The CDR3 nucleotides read TGTGCCAGCAGCGTAGAGGGTGCAGGAGATACGCAGTATTTT.

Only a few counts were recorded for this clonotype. DNA for the CDR3: TGCAGTGCGATCTCGGGGGGGCAAACCGGGGAGCTGTTTTTT. Translated, it gives CSAISGGQTGELFF. This rearrangement joins TRBV20-1 to TRBJ2-2; TRBD2 matches at 8 bases. V was clipped by 6 bases and J by 5 bases; unmatched bases: 8. The CDR3 has 14 residues. Germline V CDR1 and CDR2: DFQATT, SNEGSKA (reference sequence).